This entry lists 28 T cell receptor beta chains sequenced from one sample in a study of blood T cells in healthy people across ages. A second PCR of 7 to 11 cycles used a sample-barcoded 5' primer and a J-beta primer mix. TCRdb ran MiXCR on the 5' RACE reads and lists one entry per CDR3 protein. The sample gives some 1.5 million distinct CDR3 sequences, 28% of which show up once; 7% to 9% is in the top ten. The sequenced material came from blood. These receptors were collected from a woman aged 30 to 39 in good health.

This clonotype was detected ten times or more. J is TRBJ2-5 and V is TRBV29-1, with D possibly matching TRBD1 (5 bases). Germline assignment: CDR1 SQVTM and CDR2 ANQGSEA. This CDR3 is 12 amino acids long. The ends were cut back, 8 bases at V and 5 bases at J, with 15 bases in the middle. The CDR3, as DNA: TGCAGCCTTGGGGCCTCCGGGGAGACCCAGTACTTC. Protein: CSLGASGETQYF.

V usage is TRBV9 and J usage is TRBJ2-1, with 9 bases matching TRBD2. The CDR3 contains 16 residues. CDR1 and CDR2 from the germline V gene are SGDLS and YYNGEE. The trim removed 4 bases at V and 12 bases at J, leaving 17 bases unmatched. The CDR3 DNA reads as TGTGCCAGCAGCCCCCCGGGGCTAGCGGGGACCTATGCGCAGTTCTTC. Its translation is CASSPPGLAGTYAQFF.

This clonotype was seen at least ten times. CDR3 DNA: TGTGCCAGCAGCTTAGCGCGGGGGGGCTCCTACAATGAGCAGTTCTTC. It translates to CASSLARGGSYNEQFF. This chain links TRBV7-9 with TRBJ2-1; 9 nucleotides match TRBD2. The V and J ends lost 0 bases and 0 bases, in that order; junction bases with no gene match: 0. This CDR3 is built from 16 residues. Per the germline V gene, CDR1 is SEHNR and CDR2 is FQNEAQ (reference sequence).

This sequence joins TRBV27 and TRBJ1-1, with unresolved D. V lost 8 bases and J 0 bases, leaving 10 bases between the germline ends. There are 13 residues in the CDR3. Germline loops: CDR1 MNHEY, CDR2 SMNVEV (reference sequence). CDR3 protein: CASAPGVNTEAFF. CDR3 DNA: TGTGCCAGCGCCCCGGGAGTGAACACTGAAGCTTTCTTT.

V and J are TRBV5-1 and TRBJ2-7; perhaps TRBD1 as D (6 bases). V lost 4 bases and J lost 3, with 14 bases in between. In germline, CDR1 is SGHRS, CDR2 YFSETQ. CDR3 size: 14 residues. DNA of the CDR3: TGCGCCAGCAGCCCCCGGTGGACAGTCTACGAGCAGTACTTC. This encodes CASSPRWTVYEQYF. Full variable domain (remainder filled in from reference TRBV5-1 and TRBJ2-7): KAGVTQTPRYLIKTRGQQVTLSCSPISGHRSVSWYQQTPGQGLQFLFEYFSETQRNKGNFPGRFSGRQFSNSRSEMNVSTLELGDSALYLCASSPRWTVYEQYFGPGTRLTVT.

This clonotype came up a few times. The chain joins TRBV28 to TRBJ2-5; TRBD2 matches 7 bases. The CDR3 has 16 residues. CDR1 MDHEN and CDR2 SYDVKM come from the germline V gene. V was pared by 3 bases and J by 0 bases, with 7 bases of the junction left unmatched. The DNA of the CDR3 is TGTGCCAGCAGTTTTATCCAGCGGGGTTACCAAGAGACCCAGTACTTC. Translation gives CASSFIQRGYQETQYF.

In this sample, this clonotype turned up a few times. The V gene is TRBV27, the J gene TRBJ1-6; D gene unclear. With 0 bases removed from V and 0 bases from J, the gap between germline ends came to 15 bases. The CDR3 is 19 residues long. Germline V gives CDR1 MNHEY, CDR2 SMNVEV (reference sequence). In DNA, the CDR3 is TGTGCCAGCAGTTTATCGATTACCCGAGGGAGCTCCTATAATTCACCCCTCCACTTT. Translating gives CASSLSITRGSSYNSPLHF.

This sequence joins TRBV28 and TRBJ1-2; D gene uncertain. Trimming pared 3 bases from V and 8 bases from J, leaving 13 bases between. This CDR3 region has 13 residues. The V gene's germline CDR1 is MDHEN and CDR2 SYDVKM. CDR3 sequence (DNA): TGTGCCAGCAGTTTTTCACCAAAATACGGCTACACCTTC. Amino acid sequence: CASSFSPKYGYTF.

This chain links TRBV4-2 with TRBJ1-5, with 7 bases aligning to TRBD1. Germline values: CDR1 LGHNA, CDR2 YNFKEQ. J lost 0 bases, V lost 4 bases, and 12 bases had no gene match. The CDR3 contains 18 residues. CDR3 DNA sequence: TGTGCCAGCAGCCCAACCGGGACAGAACAGAATAGCAATCAGCCCCAGCATTTT. It encodes CASSPTGTEQNSNQPQHF.

This clonotype has more than one count but fewer than ten. In nucleotides, the CDR3 is TGCAGTGCTCGAGGACTAGCGGGGGGCCTTGAGCAGTTCTTC. Amino acid sequence: CSARGLAGGLEQFF. V and J are TRBV20-1 and TRBJ2-1; 14 positions agree with TRBD2. There are 14 residues in the CDR3. V was clipped by 5 bases and J by 9 bases; unmatched bases: 6. The germline V gene has CDR1 DFQATT and CDR2 SNEGSKA (reference sequence).

Comments on this clonotype: The junction shows a germline mismatch at one end, possibly a read error. This sequence joins TRBV20-1 and TRBJ2-7, with a tentative D call TRBD2 (6 bases). The CDR3 is made up of 13 amino acids. CDR1 and CDR2 from the germline V gene are DFQATT and SNEGSKA (reference sequence). CDR3 in amino acids: CSARVVGGYEQCF. The CDR3 bases are TGCAGTGCTAGAGTCGTGGGGGGATACGAGCAGTGCTTC.

Comments on this clonotype: Given a far larger clone just one base away, this is likely a sequencing read error. The rearrangement joins TRBV12-5 to TRBJ2-4; no reliable D call. V dropped 1 base and J dropped 15 bases, with 13 bases sitting between them. This CDR3 contains 12 residues. The germline gives CDR1 LGHNT, CDR2 FRNRAP. DNA of the CDR3: TGTGCTAGTGGTTTGGGGAGTTACGAGCGGTACTTC. It yields the protein CASGLGSYERYF.

Notes on this clonotype: At one boundary the junction diverges from the germline segment, which might be a read error. The chain couples TRBV18 to TRBJ2-1, with D perhaps matching TRBD1 (5 bases). Germline CDR1 KGHSH, CDR2 LQKENI. The CDR3 length is 16 residues. In DNA, the CDR3 is TGTGCCGGCTCACCTCCTGGGGCCAGAAACTACAATGAGCAGTTCTTC. As protein: CAGSPPGARNYNEQFF.

There are a few counts of this clonotype. The chain couples TRBV2 to TRBJ2-1; TRBD2 agrees at 15 bases. The V gene's germline CDR1 is SNHLY and CDR2 FYNNEI. The CDR3 totals 19 residues. V was pared by 5 bases and J by 7 bases, with 15 bases of the junction left unmatched. CDR3 loop: CASSPIPSLGLAGGNEQFF. In DNA, the CDR3 is TGTGCCAGCAGTCCTATTCCATCTTTGGGACTAGCGGGAGGAAATGAGCAGTTCTTC.

This clonotype was counted ten times or more. This chain joins TRBV27 and TRBJ2-1; D perhaps matches TRBD2 (6 bases). The V and J ends lost 7 bases and 0 bases respectively, with 16 bases between them. CDR3 size: 16 residues. Per germline, CDR1 MNHEY and CDR2 SMNVEV (reference sequence). The CDR3 DNA is TGTGCCAGCACCACCTGGGACGGGAGCTCCTACAATGAGCAGTTCTTC. It encodes CASTTWDGSSYNEQFF.

The genes are TRBV7-3 and TRBJ2-1; D might be TRBD1 (5 bases). Germline values: CDR1 SGHTA, CDR2 FQGTGA. The V end was cut by 5 bases, the J end by 4 bases, with 18 bases between. The CDR3 extends over 16 amino acids. The CDR3, as DNA: TGTGCCAGCAGCGCACACAGGATAGAAGGGTACAATGAGCAGTTCTTC. Translating gives CASSAHRIEGYNEQFF. Based on the CDR3 plus reference TRBV7-3 and TRBJ2-1, the full variable domain is GAGVSQTPSNKVTEKGKYVELRCDPISGHTALYWYRQSLGQGPEFLIYFQGTGAADDSGLPNDRFFAVRPEGSVSTLKIQRTERGDSAVYLCASSAHRIEGYNEQFFGPGTRLTVL.

The chain uses TRBV5-1 and TRBJ1-2; D gene uncertain. The CDR3 runs to 15 residues. V lost 2 bases, J lost 0 bases, and 11 bases lay in between. Germline loops: CDR1 SGHRS, CDR2 YFSETQ. CDR3 DNA sequence: TGCGCCAGCAGCTTAAGCGGGAATGCTAACTATGGCTACACCTTC. Protein: CASSLSGNANYGYTF.

As for this clonotype: A much larger clone differs from this one at a single base, so this may be a read error. The rearrangement uses TRBV5-1 and TRBJ2-6; D remains ambiguous. Germline lookup yields CDR1 SGHRS and CDR2 YFSETQ. CDR3 length: 15 residues. CDR3 nucleotide sequence: TGCACCAGCAGCGCCCTTAGCTCTGGGGCCAACGTCCTGACTTTC. Translating gives CTSSALSSGANVLTF.

This clonotype was recorded a few times. V and J are TRBV10-3 and TRBJ2-3; 11 bases align to TRBD2. Germline V gene data show CDR1 as ENHRY and CDR2 as SYGVKD. The CDR3 runs to 16 residues. The junction had 11 bases not matched to a gene; V was cut back by 6 bases and J by 6 bases. The CDR3 sequence is CAISGGTSGSTDTQYF. CDR3 coding DNA: TGTGCCATCAGCGGGGGGACTAGCGGATCGACGGATACGCAGTATTTT.

This rearrangement joins TRBV2 to TRBJ1-1, with D hard to call. This CDR3 has 16 residues. The germline V and J ends were trimmed by 2 bases and 0 bases, with 13 bases remaining between them. In germline, CDR1 is SNHLY, CDR2 FYNNEI. Written as DNA, the CDR3 is TGTGCCAGCAGTGAACTCTCGGGAAGCATGAACACTGAAGCTTTCTTT. Protein product: CASSELSGSMNTEAFF. Together with reference TRBV2 and TRBJ1-1, the CDR3 gives the full variable domain: EPEVTQTPSHQVTQMGQEVILRCVPISNHLYFYWYRQILGQKVEFLVSFYNNEISEKSEIFDDQFSVERPDGSNFTLKIRSTKLEDSAMYFCASSELSGSMNTEAFFGQGTRLTVV.

This clonotype was recorded at least ten times. The CDR3 nucleotides read TGTGCCTGGAGTCGTTCAGGGAGGTTCAACGAGCAGTACTTC. Protein product: CAWSRSGRFNEQYF. The V and J genes are TRBV30 and TRBJ2-7, with D tentatively TRBD2 (6 bases). Per the germline V gene, CDR1 is GTSNPN and CDR2 is SVGIG (reference sequence). V lost 2 bases and J 5 bases, leaving 16 bases between the germline ends. The CDR3 is 14 amino acids.

The genes are TRBV12-3 or TRBV12-4 and TRBJ1-1; D ambiguous. Trimming stripped 6 bases from V and 5 bases from J, with 10 bases between. The CDR3 loop spans 12 amino acids. For the CDR3, the DNA is TGTGCCAGCAGGGGGTTTAGAACTGAAGCTTTCTTT. As protein: CASRGFRTEAFF.

This clonotype was observed at least ten times. The gene calls are TRBV27 and TRBJ2-5; D is ambiguous. In germline, CDR1 is MNHEY, CDR2 SMNVEV (reference sequence). Between the trimmed V and J ends, which lost 5 bases and 5 bases, there was a span of 12 bases. The CDR3 consists of 13 residues. The CDR3 spells CASSHRRSETQYF. CDR3 DNA: TGTGCCAGCAGTCACCGTAGGTCCGAGACCCAGTACTTC.

About this clonotype itself: A read error may be the cause here, since a much bigger clone is one base away. This chain joins TRBV10-3 and TRBJ2-6; D might be TRBD1 (6 bases). Per the germline V gene, CDR1 is ENHRY and CDR2 is SYGVKD. The CDR3 length is 16 residues. In DNA, the CDR3 is TGTGCCGTCAGCGGTCGGGACAATAGGGGGGCCAACGTCCTGACTTTC. Protein: CAVSGRDNRGANVLTF.

This clonotype was counted a few times. This chain connects TRBV11-2 to TRBJ2-5; D is unclear. Germline V lookup: CDR1 SGHAT, CDR2 FQNNGV. V lost 1 base to trimming and J lost 7 bases, with 10 bases between them. The CDR3 extends over 13 amino acids. CDR3 loop: CASSLVRWGTQYF. The CDR3, as DNA: TGTGCCAGCAGCTTAGTCCGTTGGGGGACCCAGTACTTC.

V is TRBV7-1 and J is TRBJ2-1; a possible D gene is TRBD2 (5 bases). TRBV7-1 is assigned to the ORF class and has an uncertain function. This CDR3 contains 17 residues. The V and J ends lost 5 bases and 4 bases respectively, with 21 bases between them. The CDR3 loop reads CASSKAGPEVKYNEQFF. CDR3 DNA: TGTGCCAGCAGCAAGGCGGGTCCAGAGGTCAAATACAATGAGCAGTTCTTC.

This clonotype was counted a few times. V is TRBV5-6 and J is TRBJ2-5; D unresolved. The J call may be mistaken, given a closer DNA end match to TRBJ2-7. The CDR3 is 20 amino acids. Germline-derived CDR1 and CDR2 are SGHDT and YYEEEE. CDR3 residues: CASSFEVQRNRYSYGYEQYF. CDR3 DNA sequence: TGTGCCAGCAGCTTTGAGGTCCAGCGTAACCGATACAGCTACGGCTACGAGCAGTACTTC.

There are a few counts of this clonotype. The chain couples TRBV5-4 to TRBJ1-2; possibly TRBD1 for D (6 bases). V dropped 4 bases and J dropped 4 bases, with 17 bases sitting between them. Germline V gives CDR1 SGHNT, CDR2 YYREEE (reference sequence). The CDR3 covers 15 residues. CDR3 region: CASSHVDRTFYGYTF. The CDR3 nucleotides read TGTGCCAGCAGCCACGTGGACAGAACTTTCTATGGCTACACCTTC.